The present TCR beta chain was sequenced within a study of breast tumors, draining lymph nodes, adjacent tissues. Worth noting for this clonotype: Its specificity is not known. At one of its ends the junction is not consistent with the germline gene, which may arise from a read error.

Study findings and constraints: Tumor T cell lymph node origin was a supported hypothesis, not proven.

Germline V gene lookup returns CDR1 LGHDT and CDR2 YNNKEL (reference sequence). The CDR3 has 14 residues. MiXCR, applied by TCRdb to the multiplex PCR reads, yields one record per CDR3 protein. The table includes 15,000 or so distinct CDR3 sequences, around 55% detected once. The sequenced sample consisted of tumor-adjacent breast tissue. The sequence came from a female donor with breast cancer. Some clones in this sample may be carry-over from other donors' samples. The rearrangement uses TRBV3-1 and TRBJ1-2, with D tentatively TRBD1 (5 bases). The CDR3 nucleotides read TGTACCAGCAGCCAAGTGCCAGGGAGTAGCGGCCACACCTTC. Translated: CTSSQVPGSSGHTF.